The source of this T cell receptor (beta chain) is a study of cytomegalovirus exposure and HLA in healthy donors. Clones were read by immunoSEQ multiplex PCR, and TCRdb kept only the in-frame ones, dropping some. The sample consists of under 250,000 clones, about 88% of them appearing once. With V trimmed by 6 bases and J by 5 bases, 17 bases remained unmatched. Germline CDR1 and CDR2: SQVTM and ANQGSEA. The CDR3 runs to 16 residues. Sequenced sample: PBMCs. V usage is TRBV29-1 and J usage is TRBJ2-5, with 8 bases that match TRBD2. The receptor was derived from a young man in good health and CMV-seropositive. Here the CDR3 reads CSVPGLGSLSGETQYF. The CDR3 DNA reads TGCAGCGTACCGGGACTAGGAAGTCTTAGCGGTGAGACCCAGTACTTC. Full variable domain (rest looked up from reference TRBV29-1 and TRBJ2-5): SAVISQKPSRDICQRGTSLTIQCQVDSQVTMMFWYRQQPGQSLTLIATANQGSEATYESGFVIDKFPISRPNLTFSTLTVSNMSPEDSSIYLCSVPGLGSLSGETQYFGPGTRLLVL.